Below, 32 T cell receptor beta chains from the same sample are listed, as sequenced in a study of beta chain features in type 1 diabetes. Reverse transcription of all isolated RNA meant that expressed TCRB transcripts were sequenced. Clones were sequenced by immunoSEQ multiplex PCR, and TCRdb holds only the in-frame ones, with some missing. The table has almost 350,000 clones, less than 9.5% seen once. Sequenced: central memory CD4+ T cells from blood. The receptor source for this set is a woman between 18 and 29 years old in good health.

This clone was picked up many times. Other DNA sequences in the sample encode the same CDR3. The rearrangement uses TRBV11-2 and TRBJ2-1; TRBD2 is a possible D gene (6 bases). CDR3 length: 14 residues. Trimming removed 5 bases at V and 5 bases at J, with 13 bases between. CDR1 SGHAT and CDR2 FQNNGV come from the germline V gene. The CDR3 spells CASSPRTGDNEQFF. Here the CDR3 DNA reads TGTGCCAGCAGCCCGAGAACGGGAGACAATGAGCAGTTCTTC. The variable domain in full, with the rest retrieved from reference TRBV11-2 and TRBJ2-1, is EAGVAQSPRYKIIEKRQSVAFWCNPISGHATLYWYQQILGQGPKLLIQFQNNGVVDDSQLPKDRFSAERLKGVDSTLKIQPAKLEDSAVYLCASSPRTGDNEQFFGPGTRLTVL.

The chain combines TRBV27 with TRBJ2-5; D not resolved. Trimming took off 2 bases at V and 5 bases at J, with 12 bases between the two ends. CDR3 size: 14 residues. Germline CDR1 and CDR2: MNHEY and SMNVEV (reference sequence). As DNA, the CDR3 is TGTGCCAGCAGTTTAATCGGACGGTCTGAGACCCAGTACTTC. This sequence encodes CASSLIGRSETQYF.

The chain is built from TRBV28 and TRBJ2-1, with 10 bases matching TRBD2. Germline CDR1 and CDR2: MDHEN and SYDVKM. V was pared by 11 bases and J by 4 bases, with 11 bases of the junction left unmatched. CDR3 length equals 15 residues. In DNA form, the CDR3 reads TGTGCCGTAAAGTCAGCGGGAGGGCCTTACAATGAGCAGTTCTTC. Translation gives CAVKSAGGPYNEQFF. Full variable domain (rest looked up from reference TRBV28 and TRBJ2-1): DVKVTQSSRYLVKRTGEKVFLECVQDMDHENMFWYRQDPGLGLRLIYFSYDVKMKEKGDIPEGYSVSREKKERFSLILESASTNQTSMYLCAVKSAGGPYNEQFFGPGTRLTVL.

This clone was counted a few times. The V gene is TRBV7-6, the J gene TRBJ2-3; D might be TRBD1 or TRBD2, each matching 5 bases. Per the germline V gene, CDR1 is SGHVS and CDR2 is FNYEAQ. Trimming took off 2 bases at V and 2 bases at J, with 14 bases between the two ends. This CDR3 comprises 16 residues. This chain's CDR3 is CASSLRGSANTDTQYF. The CDR3, as DNA: TGTGCCAGCAGCTTAAGGGGTAGCGCCAACACAGATACGCAGTATTTT.

This clone turned up a few times. The chain uses TRBV2 and TRBJ2-2, with unresolved D. The germline V gene has CDR1 SNHLY and CDR2 FYNNEI. V lost 3 bases and J 4 bases, leaving 6 bases between the germline ends. The CDR3 has 13 amino acids. CDR3 sequence (DNA): TGTGCCAGCAGTGAGTCTAGCACCGGGGAGCTGTTTTTT. This translates into CASSESSTGELFF.

This chain links TRBV5-1 with TRBJ2-5; weak D call: TRBD1 (6 bases). The germline V and J ends were trimmed by 0 bases and 3 bases, with 6 bases remaining between them. CDR3 size: 13 residues. CDR1 SGHRS and CDR2 YFSETQ come from the germline V gene. DNA for the CDR3: TGCGCCAGCAGCTTGGGGACAGAAGAGACCCAGTACTTC. Protein product: CASSLGTEETQYF.

This clone occurred a few times. The chain employs TRBV27 and TRBJ1-4, with D maybe TRBD1 (6 bases). Germline values: CDR1 MNHEY, CDR2 SMNVEV (reference sequence). CDR3 length: 14 residues. The V end lost 2 bases, the J end lost 8 bases, and 12 bases lay between the germline ends. The CDR3 DNA reads as TGTGCCAGCAGTTTAATGGGAGGGGGAGAAAAACTGTTTTTT. Protein product: CASSLMGGGEKLFF.

The V and J genes are TRBV5-4 and TRBJ2-3; D may be TRBD2 (5 bases). Trimming shortened V by 4 bases and J by 1 base, and 16 bases separated the two germline ends. The germline V gene encodes CDR1 SGHNT and CDR2 YYREEE (reference sequence). The CDR3 contains 16 residues. CDR3 protein: CASSTGGVGGTDTQYF. The CDR3 coding sequence is TGTGCCAGCAGCACTGGAGGAGTCGGTGGCACAGATACGCAGTATTTT. Full variable domain (rest looked up from reference TRBV5-4 and TRBJ2-3): ETGVTQSPTHLIKTRGQQVTLRCSSQSGHNTVSWYQQALGQGPQFIFQYYREEENGRGNFPPRFSGLQFPNYSSELNVNALELDDSALYLCASSTGGVGGTDTQYFGPGTRLTVL.

This clone showed up many times. The rearrangement uses TRBV6-5 and TRBJ2-7, with 8 bases lining up with TRBD1. The CDR3 is 16 residues long. The V segment lost 4 bases and the J segment 1 base; nucleotides outside the gene matches: 9. CDR1 is MNHEY and CDR2 is SVGAGI in the germline V gene. The DNA of the CDR3 is TGTGCCAGCAGTTCCGCGACAGGGGCGAAATCCTACGAGCAGTACTTC. As protein: CASSSATGAKSYEQYF.

This clone occurred a few times. The chain is built from TRBV27 and TRBJ2-5; TRBD2 might be the D (6 bases). With 3 bases removed from V and 4 bases from J, the gap between germline ends came to 15 bases. There are 15 residues in the CDR3. CDR1 is MNHEY and CDR2 is SMNVEV in the germline V gene (reference sequence). CDR3 region: CASSFGIGGRETQYF. The DNA for the CDR3 is TGTGCCAGCAGTTTCGGTATTGGGGGGAGAGAGACCCAGTACTTC.

The sample holds a few counts of this clone. This chain uses TRBV29-1 with TRBJ2-3; D remains ambiguous. The CDR3 consists of 19 residues. The germline CDR1 and CDR2 sequences are SQVTM and ANQGSEA. V was cut by 7 bases and J by 2 bases, with 31 bases left in between. In nucleotides, the CDR3 is TGCAGCGCTCGGAGTTCCTTGACCCGAATAATATCCCCCACAGATACGCAGTATTTT. Amino acid sequence: CSARSSLTRIISPTDTQYF.

This sequence joins TRBV12-2 and TRBJ1-2. TRBV12-2 is a known pseudogene. The CDR3 is 10 residues long. This chain's CDR3 is CASRPVGYTF. The CDR3 DNA sequence: TGTGCAAGTCGACCTGTCGGCTACACCTTC.

The rearrangement links TRBV6-6 to TRBJ2-2; D remains ambiguous. The V gene's germline CDR1 is MNHNY and CDR2 SVGAGI (reference sequence). This CDR3 has 15 amino acids. V was clipped by 5 bases and J by 5 bases, with 15 bases between them. In DNA, the CDR3 is TGTGCCAGCAGTCTAGGGTTTAGGTTTACCGGGGAGCTGTTTTTT. It encodes CASSLGFRFTGELFF.

The CDR3 reads CASSLDINNEKLFF. The CDR3 nucleotides read TGCGCCAGCAGCTTGGACATTAATAATGAAAAACTGTTTTTT. This chain uses TRBV5-1 with TRBJ1-4; D remains unclear. CDR1 and CDR2 (germline): SGHRS, YFSETQ. Between the trimmed V and J ends, which lost 0 bases and 4 bases, there was a span of 7 bases. The CDR3 sequence is 14 residues long. The whole variable domain, filled in from reference TRBV5-1 and TRBJ1-4, reads KAGVTQTPRYLIKTRGQQVTLSCSPISGHRSVSWYQQTPGQGLQFLFEYFSETQRNKGNFPGRFSGRQFSNSRSEMNVSTLELGDSALYLCASSLDINNEKLFFGSGTQLSVL.

The chain combines TRBV19 with TRBJ1-5, with D hard to call. The CDR3 contains 13 residues. Between the trimmed V and J ends, which lost 6 bases and 5 bases, there was a span of 11 bases. Germline V lookup: CDR1 LNHDA, CDR2 SQIVND (reference sequence). The CDR3 is CASRTNRDQPQHF. The CDR3 DNA reads as TGTGCCAGTAGGACCAACCGGGATCAGCCCCAGCATTTT.

In this sample, this clone turned up a few times. This sample includes further DNA sequences coding for the same CDR3. The chain has TRBV28 and TRBJ1-5; 9 bases map to TRBD1. This CDR3 has 15 amino acids. Germline V gene data show CDR1 as MDHEN and CDR2 as SYDVKM. V shed 3 bases and J 5 bases; nucleotides not matched to a gene: 5. The CDR3 reads CASSLGGQGDQPQHF. CDR3 in DNA: TGTGCCAGCAGTTTGGGGGGACAGGGTGATCAGCCCCAGCATTTT.

This clone was counted only a few times. The sample carries other DNA sequences with the same CDR3. The chain's CDR3 is CASSEAPRNIQYF. CDR3 DNA sequence: TGTGCCAGCAGTGAAGCTCCCAGGAACATTCAGTACTTC. The chain has TRBV6-1 and TRBJ2-4; D not certain. The V gene's germline CDR1 is MNHNS and CDR2 SASEGT. This CDR3 is 13 amino acids long. Trimming cost V 0 bases and J 7 bases, with 7 bases left between them.

The chain combines TRBV6-5 with TRBJ2-3; 10 bases are shared with TRBD2. V lost 8 bases, J lost 9 bases, and 14 bases stayed unmatched. The CDR3 runs 15 residues. Germline V gene data show CDR1 as MNHEY and CDR2 as SVGAGI. CDR3: CASLPSSSGSGTQYF. CDR3 DNA sequence: TGTGCCAGCCTACCCTCGTCTAGCGGGAGTGGGACGCAGTATTTT.

The sample holds a few counts of this clone. The V and J genes are TRBV5-1 and TRBJ2-7; 9 bases are shared with TRBD2. V gave up 4 bases and J gave up 4 bases; unmatched junction bases: 9. There are 15 residues in the CDR3. The germline CDR1 and CDR2 sequences are SGHRS and YFSETQ. Here the CDR3 reads CASSTSSGEFYEQYF. CDR3 bases: TGCGCCAGCAGCACCTCTAGCGGGGAGTTTTACGAGCAGTACTTC. Full variable domain (remainder filled in from reference TRBV5-1 and TRBJ2-7): KAGVTQTPRYLIKTRGQQVTLSCSPISGHRSVSWYQQTPGQGLQFLFEYFSETQRNKGNFPGRFSGRQFSNSRSEMNVSTLELGDSALYLCASSTSSGEFYEQYFGPGTRLTVT.

This clone has a count of ten or more. The chain uses TRBV7-3 and TRBJ2-1; 12 nucleotides align to TRBD2. Germline lookup yields CDR1 SGHTA and CDR2 FQGTGA. V was pared by 2 bases and J by 8 bases, with 4 bases of the junction left unmatched. This CDR3 is built from 15 residues. The CDR3: CASSLLAGGHYEQFF. The CDR3, as DNA: TGTGCCAGCAGCTTACTAGCGGGAGGGCACTATGAGCAGTTCTTC.

This clone has only a few counts. V is TRBV7-2 and J is TRBJ2-1, with 7 bases that match TRBD2. V trimming: 5 bases; J trimming: 8 bases; junction bases outside the gene matches: 9. CDR1 and CDR2 (germline): SGHTA, FQGNSA. The CDR3 has 14 amino acids. The CDR3 protein is CASSPLSGNYEQFF. The DNA of the CDR3 is TGTGCCAGCAGCCCTCTAAGCGGGAATTATGAGCAGTTCTTC.

The chain employs TRBV5-6 and TRBJ2-6; D is undetermined. Germline V gene lookup returns CDR1 SGHDT and CDR2 YYEEEE. The ends were cut back, 4 bases at V and 0 bases at J, with 8 bases in the middle. The CDR3 is 15 amino acids. CDR3 coding DNA: TGTGCCAGCAGCACATTTTCCTCTGGGGCCAACGTCCTGACTTTC. Translated, it gives CASSTFSSGANVLTF.

The V and J genes are TRBV29-1 and TRBJ1-5, with 7 bases matching TRBD1. The CDR3 runs to 14 residues. V shed 4 bases and J 2 bases; nucleotides not matched to a gene: 5. Germline values: CDR1 SQVTM, CDR2 ANQGSEA. The CDR3 DNA reads as TGCAGCGTTGCTCTCGGACAGGGCAATCAGCCCCAGCATTTT. This sequence encodes CSVALGQGNQPQHF.

CDR3 DNA: TGTGCCAGCAGCTTTGGGGGGCCGGGCACCGGGGAGCTGTTTTTT. It codes for CASSFGGPGTGELFF. The rearrangement joins TRBV5-4 to TRBJ2-2; D possibly uses TRBD1 or TRBD2 (6 bases each). CDR1 and CDR2 (germline): SGHNT, YYREEE (reference sequence). The CDR3 is made up of 15 amino acids. Between the trimmed V and J ends, which lost 2 bases and 4 bases, there was a span of 12 bases. The full variable domain, rest sourced from reference TRBV5-4 and TRBJ2-2, is ETGVTQSPTHLIKTRGQQVTLRCSSQSGHNTVSWYQQALGQGPQFIFQYYREEENGRGNFPPRFSGLQFPNYSSELNVNALELDDSALYLCASSFGGPGTGELFFGEGSRLTVL.

This clone was counted between two and nine times. The chain employs TRBV6-5 and TRBJ2-1, with TRBD2 matching 10 bases. The CDR3 extends over 16 amino acids. The trim removed 4 bases at V and 1 base at J, leaving 4 bases unmatched. Germline assignment: CDR1 MNHEY and CDR2 SVGAGI. CDR3 nucleotide sequence: TGTGCCAGCAGTTCGGCTAGCGGGAGTTCCTACAATGAGCAGTTCTTC. Translated: CASSSASGSSYNEQFF.

The chain has TRBV4-1 and TRBJ1-2, with 9 bases that match TRBD1. V trimming: 3 bases; J trimming: 3 bases; junction bases outside the gene matches: 5. The CDR3 is 15 amino acids. The germline V gene has CDR1 MGHRA and CDR2 YSYEKL. CDR3 loop: CASSHIGQGHYGYTF. For the CDR3, the DNA is TGCGCCAGCAGCCATATAGGACAGGGGCACTATGGCTACACCTTC.

The rearrangement uses TRBV6-5 and TRBJ2-7, with 8 positions matching TRBD2. Per germline, CDR1 MNHEY and CDR2 SVGAGI. This CDR3 is built from 15 residues. The ends lost 4 bases at V and 6 bases at J; junction bases unmatched: 11. The CDR3 sequence is CASSSSGSGYREQYF. For the CDR3, the DNA is TGTGCCAGCAGTTCCAGCGGGAGTGGGTATCGCGAGCAGTACTTC.

This clone was detected only a few times. The CDR3 loop is CATSRDLVSGSITYEQYF. The DNA for the CDR3 is TGTGCCACCAGCAGAGATCTCGTTAGCGGGAGTATAACGTACGAGCAGTACTTC. V gene TRBV15 combines with J gene TRBJ2-7; the match to TRBD2 covers 9 bases. Trimming took 0 bases from V and 4 from J; bases not matched to a gene: 13. Germline V gene data show CDR1 as LNHNV and CDR2 as YYDKDF (reference sequence). The CDR3 spans 18 residues.

In its sample, this clone was seen a few times. V gene TRBV5-6 combines with J gene TRBJ2-1; either TRBD1 or TRBD2 may supply D (5 bases each). CDR3 length equals 17 residues. V lost 1 base and J 4 bases, leaving 18 bases between the germline ends. The germline V gene encodes CDR1 SGHDT and CDR2 YYEEEE. The CDR3: CASSLITGTSPYNEQFF. The DNA for the CDR3 is TGTGCCAGCAGCTTGATTACCGGGACGAGTCCGTACAATGAGCAGTTCTTC.

This clone was recorded a few times. The chain joins TRBV15 to TRBJ1-5; tentative D call: TRBD1 (5 bases). Looked up from germline, CDR1 is LNHNV and CDR2 is YYDKDF (reference sequence). Trimming removed 3 bases from V and 5 bases from J, with 14 bases in between. The CDR3 consists of 15 residues. Here the CDR3 DNA reads TGTGCCACCAGCAGCCAGGGCAGGGCAGATCAGCCCCAGCATTTT. This gives the protein CATSSQGRADQPQHF. Full variable domain (outside the CDR3, taken from reference TRBV15 and TRBJ1-5): DAMVIQNPRYQVTQFGKPVTLSCSQTLNHNVMYWYQQKSSQAPKLLFHYYDKDFNNEADTPDNFQSRRPNTSFCFLDIRSPGLGDTAMYLCATSSQGRADQPQHFGDGTRLSIL.

In the case of this clone: A read error may be the cause here, since a much bigger clone is one base away. The chain links TRBV11-1 to TRBJ2-2, with 7 bases lining up with TRBD1. The V gene end was trimmed by 5 bases and the J gene end by 0 bases; junction bases not matched to a gene: 3. Germline V gives CDR1 SGHAT, CDR2 FQDESV (reference sequence). This CDR3 has 15 residues. The CDR3 spells CASSPGQANTGELFF. The CDR3 nucleotides are TGTGCCAGCAGCCCCGGACAGGCGAACACCGGGGAGCTGTTTTTT.

This clone has just a few counts. The chain carries TRBV7-9 and TRBJ2-3; D gene unclear. The germline CDR1 and CDR2 sequences are SEHNR and FQNEAQ (reference sequence). Trimming stripped 3 bases from V and 0 bases from J, with 4 bases between. This CDR3 contains 13 residues. CDR3: CASSFLSTDTQYF. The CDR3 DNA is TGTGCCAGCAGCTTCTTAAGCACAGATACGCAGTATTTT.